This entry lists 30 T cell receptor beta chains sequenced from one sample in a study of metastatic and nonmetastatic thyroid tumors. TCRdb re-called clones from the PCR reads using MiXCR. The repertoire consists of approximately 7,000 clones, with 30% to 45% occurring once and the leading ten covering roughly 40%. Nobody among the patients had been given any treatment before thyroid surgery. Source material: tumor tissue. All receptors come from a female donor with papillary thyroid cancer or a benign thyroid nodule (not recorded which). Some clones in this sample may be carry-over from other donors' samples.

This chain links TRBV7-2 with TRBJ1-2; no reliable D call. Trimming cost V 0 bases and J 0 bases, with 11 bases left between them. The CDR3 spans 16 residues. Germline V gene sequence: CDR1 SGHTA, CDR2 FQGNSA. This CDR3 reads CASSLARRNANYGYTF. The CDR3 DNA is TGTGCCAGCAGCTTAGCAAGAAGAAACGCTAACTATGGCTACACCTTC.

The gene calls are TRBV20-1 and TRBJ2-7; unclear D gene. CDR3 length: 19 residues. Trimming cost V 0 bases and J 0 bases, with 24 bases left between them. Germline V gene lookup returns CDR1 DFQATT and CDR2 SNEGSKA (reference sequence). CDR3 in amino acids: CSARDRGFSNPRSSYEQYF. The CDR3 coding sequence is TGCAGTGCTAGAGATCGTGGGTTTAGTAACCCAAGGAGCTCCTACGAGCAGTACTTC.

This clone was seen a handful of times. The chain recombines TRBV6-1 with TRBJ2-7; D perhaps matches TRBD1 (6 bases). V shed 6 bases and J shed 11 bases, with 17 bases lying between them. This CDR3 has 12 amino acids. CDR1 MNHNS and CDR2 SASEGT come from the germline V gene. For the CDR3, the DNA is TGTGCCAGCAGAGCGAACAGGGCAGAGAAGTACTTC. Translation gives CASRANRAEKYF.

Relative to its sample, this clone is medium-sized. The chain has TRBV28 and TRBJ1-2, with TRBD1 identical over 8 bases. V trimming: 5 bases; J trimming: 7 bases; junction bases outside the gene matches: 9. Per the germline V gene, CDR1 is MDHEN and CDR2 is SYDVKM. The CDR3 length is 14 residues. The CDR3 bases are TGTGCCAGCAGTCCCGACAGGGGTCTAGGTGGCTACACCTTC. Protein sequence: CASSPDRGLGGYTF.

The chain is built from TRBV5-1 and TRBJ2-7; unclear D gene. V was pared by 5 bases and J by 2 bases, with 14 bases between. The CDR3 runs to 14 residues. CDR1 is SGHRS, CDR2 YFSETQ, per germline. The CDR3 here is CASRSQDQTYEQYF. The CDR3 coding sequence is TGCGCCAGCAGATCGCAGGACCAAACCTACGAGCAGTACTTC. Full variable domain (outside the CDR3, taken from reference TRBV5-1 and TRBJ2-7): KAGVTQTPRYLIKTRGQQVTLSCSPISGHRSVSWYQQTPGQGLQFLFEYFSETQRNKGNFPGRFSGRQFSNSRSEMNVSTLELGDSALYLCASRSQDQTYEQYFGPGTRLTVT.

The J gene is TRBJ2-7, the V gene TRBV9; TRBD1 agrees at 8 bases. In germline, CDR1 is SGDLS, CDR2 YYNGEE. With V trimmed by 3 bases and J by 5 bases, 10 bases remained unmatched. The CDR3 runs 15 residues. DNA of the CDR3: TGTGCCAGCAGCGAGGGGGACAGGTGGATCCACGAGCAGTACTTC. Protein sequence: CASSEGDRWIHEQYF.

The V gene is TRBV27, the J gene TRBJ1-6; 8 nucleotides line up with TRBD1. Germline CDR1 MNHEY, CDR2 SMNVEV (reference sequence). The CDR3 contains 17 residues. V lost 6 bases to trimming and J lost 7 bases; unmatched junction nucleotides: 14. The CDR3 is CASSFRPSTGANSPLHF. In DNA form, the CDR3 reads TGTGCCAGCAGCTTTAGACCCTCGACAGGGGCGAATTCACCCCTCCACTTT.

J is TRBJ2-3 and V is TRBV27; D may be TRBD2 (5 bases). The germline V gene encodes CDR1 MNHEY and CDR2 SMNVEV (reference sequence). V lost 2 bases, J lost 3 bases, and 15 bases lay in between. The CDR3 totals 16 residues. CDR3 amino acids: CASSLGWRRTTDTQYF. The CDR3 DNA reads TGTGCCAGCAGTTTAGGGTGGCGGAGGACGACAGATACGCAGTATTTT.

In its sample, this clone was seen a few times. The chain joins TRBV6-1 to TRBJ2-7; D is ambiguous. V was cut by 5 bases and J by 5 bases, with 16 bases left in between. From germline, CDR1 is MNHNS and CDR2 SASEGT. This CDR3 comprises 14 residues. The CDR3 region has the DNA TGTGCCAGCAGTTCCCCGGAGACCCGGCACGAGCAGTACTTC. Amino acids: CASSSPETRHEQYF.

The CDR3: CASSFSQNTGELFF. The CDR3 DNA follows: TGTGCCAGCAGTTTTTCCCAGAACACCGGGGAGCTGTTTTTT. The rearrangement uses TRBV27 and TRBJ2-2, with no clear D. Trimming left V 3 bases short and J 1 base short, with 6 bases between. The germline gives CDR1 MNHEY, CDR2 SMNVEV (reference sequence). This CDR3 is built from 14 residues.

The chain recombines TRBV20-1 with TRBJ2-2; 9 bases agree with TRBD2. The junction had 12 bases not matched to a gene; V was cut back by 5 bases and J by 2 bases. The CDR3 is made up of 17 amino acids. Germline V CDR1 and CDR2: DFQATT, SNEGSKA (reference sequence). The CDR3, as DNA: TGCAGTGCTGCCGCCGGGGCTAGCGGGATTAACACCGGGGAGCTGTTTTTT. Translating it yields CSAAAGASGINTGELFF.

The chain links TRBV6-5 to TRBJ1-2; D gene uncertain. The CDR3 runs to 13 residues. V was pared by 7 bases and J by 6 bases, with 15 bases between. CDR1 MNHEY and CDR2 SVGAGI come from the germline V gene. The CDR3 bases are TGTGCCAGCACCTCGGACCCCGCGGATGGCTACACCTTC. Its protein is CASTSDPADGYTF.

The CDR3 sequence is CASSSLGTDTQYF. CDR3 nucleotides: TGTGCCAGCAGTTCCCTCGGCACAGATACGCAGTATTTT. The chain has TRBV27 and TRBJ2-3; D unclear. Per germline, CDR1 MNHEY and CDR2 SMNVEV (reference sequence). The V end lost 4 bases, the J end lost 1 base, and 6 bases lay between the germline ends. This CDR3 contains 13 residues.

The chain employs TRBV20-1 and TRBJ2-7; tentative D call: TRBD2 (6 bases). CDR1 is DFQATT, CDR2 SNEGSKA, per germline (reference sequence). Between the trimmed V and J ends, which lost 5 bases and 3 bases, there was a span of 23 bases. The CDR3 has 16 amino acids. The CDR3 sequence is CSAFSGQGNQGYEQYF. CDR3 nucleotide sequence: TGCAGTGCTTTTAGCGGCCAGGGTAACCAGGGCTACGAGCAGTACTTC.

This chain connects TRBV5-5 to TRBJ2-5; D may be TRBD1 or TRBD2 (5 bases each). This CDR3 contains 13 residues. Per the germline V gene, CDR1 is SGHKS and CDR2 is YYEKEE (reference sequence). Trimming stripped 1 base from V and 5 bases from J, with 9 bases between. CDR3 protein: CASSLSREETQYF. In DNA form, the CDR3 reads TGTGCCAGCAGCTTGTCCAGGGAGGAGACCCAGTACTTC.

The chain carries TRBV25-1 and TRBJ2-5, with 9 bases that match TRBD1. Trimming cost V 5 bases and J 0 bases; bases outside gene matches: 10. The germline gives CDR1 MGHDK, CDR2 SYGVNS. The CDR3 consists of 17 residues. CDR3 sequence (DNA): TGTGCCAGCAGTCCCAGGGACAGGGATTCGTACCAAGAGACCCAGTACTTC. Amino acid sequence: CASSPRDRDSYQETQYF.

This clone was found a few times. V usage is TRBV6-1 and J usage is TRBJ2-1, with TRBD1 matching over 8 bases. The CDR3 spans 14 residues. The junction had 2 bases not matched to a gene; V was cut back by 6 bases and J by 1 base. Germline loops: CDR1 MNHNS, CDR2 SASEGT. This chain's CDR3 is CASRRTGSYNEQFF. CDR3 DNA: TGTGCCAGCAGACGGACAGGGTCCTACAATGAGCAGTTCTTC.

The chain carries TRBV27 and TRBJ2-7, with D tentatively TRBD2 (5 bases). Germline CDR1 and CDR2: MNHEY and SMNVEV (reference sequence). This CDR3 spans 14 amino acids. Trimming took off 5 bases at V and 3 bases at J, with 14 bases between the two ends. CDR3 protein: CASSPGRGYYEQYF. CDR3 sequence (DNA): TGTGCCAGCAGTCCAGGACGGGGTTACTACGAGCAGTACTTC.

The V call is TRBV15, the J call TRBJ2-3, with TRBD1 matching 8 bases. Per the germline V gene, CDR1 is LNHNV and CDR2 is YYDKDF (reference sequence). V lost 3 bases, J lost 0 bases, and 2 bases stayed unmatched. This CDR3 is built from 15 residues. The CDR3 bases are TGTGCCACCAGCAGTTGGACAGGGAGCACAGATACGCAGTATTTT. It codes for CATSSWTGSTDTQYF.

The rearrangement joins TRBV5-1 to TRBJ2-2; D unresolved. CDR1 is SGHRS and CDR2 is YFSETQ in the germline V gene. Trimming stripped 5 bases from V and 1 base from J, with 12 bases between. CDR3 length: 15 amino acids. The CDR3 DNA reads TGCGCCAGCAGACGGGTCCTACAGAACACCGGGGAGCTGTTTTTT. As protein: CASRRVLQNTGELFF.

This clone was seen a handful of times. This sequence joins TRBV28 and TRBJ2-1; D gene uncertain. Trimming shortened V by 5 bases and J by 10 bases, and 9 bases separated the two germline ends. The V gene's germline CDR1 is MDHEN and CDR2 SYDVKM. This CDR3 is built from 11 residues. DNA of the CDR3: TGTGCCAGCAGTACCGTATGGGAGCAGTTCTTC. Protein sequence: CASSTVWEQFF.

V gene TRBV7-2 combines with J gene TRBJ2-3; the match to TRBD2 covers 7 bases. Trimming took 0 bases from V and 0 from J; bases not matched to a gene: 0. The CDR3 totals 15 residues. The germline V gene encodes CDR1 SGHTA and CDR2 FQGNSA. CDR3 protein: CASSLASGSTDTQYF. CDR3 nucleotides: TGTGCCAGCAGCTTAGCTAGCGGGAGCACAGATACGCAGTATTTT.

The sample holds a few counts of this clone. V and J are TRBV15 and TRBJ1-5; unclear D gene. The germline gives CDR1 LNHNV, CDR2 YYDKDF (reference sequence). V dropped 0 bases and J dropped 6 bases, with 15 bases sitting between them. The CDR3 runs to 16 residues. The CDR3 DNA reads as TGTGCCACCAGCAGAGACCAACGGGGAGAATGTCAGCCCCAGCATTTT. It is translated as CATSRDQRGECQPQHF.

V is TRBV5-1 and J is TRBJ2-3; TRBD2 matches at 7 bases. Germline CDR1 reads SGHRS; CDR2 reads YFSETQ. V shed 1 base, J shed 2 bases, and the junction held 7 bases outside the gene matches. CDR3 length: 16 residues. CDR3 nucleotide sequence: TGCGCCAGCAGCTTGCTAGCGGTAGATACCACAGATACGCAGTATTTT. Translation: CASSLLAVDTTDTQYF.

V gene TRBV20-1 combines with J gene TRBJ1-1; 8 nucleotides line up with TRBD1. The V gene end was trimmed by 4 bases and the J gene end by 1 base; junction bases not matched to a gene: 11. The CDR3 runs 16 residues. Germline V gene data show CDR1 as DFQATT and CDR2 as SNEGSKA (reference sequence). For the CDR3, the DNA is TGCAGTGCTAAGGATCAGGGGGCGCGGGGGAACACTGAAGCTTTCTTT. Its translation: CSAKDQGARGNTEAFF.

This clone turned up a few times. This chain links TRBV12-3 or TRBV12-4 with TRBJ2-7; 9 bases match TRBD1. The CDR3 totals 14 residues. The junction had 8 bases not matched to a gene; V was cut back by 4 bases and J by 7 bases. The CDR3 bases are TGTGCCAGCAGTTACCGGACAGGGGTGGGTGAGCAGTACTTC. Protein product: CASSYRTGVGEQYF.

The rearrangement joins TRBV19 to TRBJ2-7; D may be TRBD1 or TRBD2 (6 bases each). This CDR3 contains 13 residues. Trimming pared 6 bases from V and 6 bases from J, leaving 15 bases between. CDR1 LNHDA and CDR2 SQIVND come from the germline V gene (reference sequence). DNA for the CDR3: TGTGCCAGTAGGGGGGGCGCGGCGGGCGAGCAGTACTTC. Amino acid sequence: CASRGGAAGEQYF.

This clone was seen more than once but under ten times. The gene calls are TRBV19 and TRBJ1-6; 8 bases are a match to TRBD1. The V and J ends lost 4 bases and 9 bases, in that order; junction bases with no gene match: 5. The CDR3 runs to 14 residues. CDR1 and CDR2 (germline): LNHDA, SQIVND (reference sequence). The CDR3: CASSTGQGRSPLHF. CDR3 bases: TGTGCCAGTAGTACAGGACAGGGACGTTCACCCCTCCACTTT.

Ten or more counts support this clone. V usage is TRBV30 and J usage is TRBJ2-1; the D gene is possibly TRBD2 (6 bases). Germline CDR1 and CDR2: GTSNPN and SVGIG (reference sequence). The V and J ends lost 5 bases and 10 bases respectively, with 15 bases between them. The CDR3 is 12 amino acids. The CDR3 here is CAWALDYREQFF. The CDR3 DNA reads as TGTGCCTGGGCACTGGACTACCGAGAGCAGTTCTTC.

This clone showed up just a few times. The chain combines TRBV6-5 with TRBJ1-2, with D unresolved. CDR3 length: 13 amino acids. Germline values: CDR1 MNHEY, CDR2 SVGAGI. The V end lost 0 bases, the J end lost 2 bases, and 4 bases lay between the germline ends. The CDR3, as DNA: TGTGCCAGCAGTTACTCAGTAAACTATGGCTACACCTTC. Its translation: CASSYSVNYGYTF.